One sample yielded the 4 T cell receptor beta chains listed below, sequenced in a study of cytomegalovirus exposure and HLA in healthy donors. It was with 60 Vbeta and 13 Jbeta primers that the PCR ran. This table comes from immunoSEQ multiplex PCR, and its TCRdb copy is limited to in-frame clones, with some not included. The profile shows approximately 150,000 clones, around 84% of them singletons. The sample comprised PBMCs. The origin of the receptors is a boy younger than 10 in good health and CMV-seronegative.

The chain uses TRBV4-1 and TRBJ2-7, with 9 bases aligning to TRBD1. CDR1 and CDR2 (germline): MGHRA, YSYEKL. The V gene end was trimmed by 1 base and the J gene end by 1 base; junction bases not matched to a gene: 2. The CDR3 spans 15 residues. CDR3 DNA sequence: TGCGCCAGCAGCCAAGGACAGGGGGAGTCCTACGAGCAGTACTTC. Protein: CASSQGQGESYEQYF.

This clone was counted a single time. The chain recombines TRBV6-4 with TRBJ2-7, with no clear D. The germline gives CDR1 MRHNA, CDR2 SNTAGT. Trimming removed 6 bases from V and 5 bases from J, with 11 bases in between. The CDR3 is 12 residues long. CDR3 loop: CASSVRFHEQYF. The CDR3 DNA reads TGTGCCAGCAGCGTGCGTTTCCACGAGCAGTACTTC.

CDR3 DNA: TGTGCCAGCATGACAGGGATCTACAATGAGCAGTTCTTC. Amino acid sequence: CASMTGIYNEQFF. The genes are TRBV27 and TRBJ2-1, with 7 bases fitting TRBD1. Germline trimming cut 7 bases from V and 3 bases from J; bases unmatched to any gene: 3. The CDR3 contains 13 residues. CDR1 is MNHEY, CDR2 SMNVEV, per germline (reference sequence).

This clone has a handful of counts. This sequence joins TRBV2 and TRBJ2-7; TRBD2 aligns across 8 bases. This CDR3 is built from 17 residues. The J segment lost 5 bases and the V segment lost 6 bases, leaving 18 bases of the junction unmatched. CDR1 and CDR2 (germline): SNHLY, FYNNEI. Written as DNA, the CDR3 is TGTGCCAGCAGGGCTCGGGGGGTTCTAGCGGGTCTCAACGAGCAGTACTTC. This translates into CASRARGVLAGLNEQYF.